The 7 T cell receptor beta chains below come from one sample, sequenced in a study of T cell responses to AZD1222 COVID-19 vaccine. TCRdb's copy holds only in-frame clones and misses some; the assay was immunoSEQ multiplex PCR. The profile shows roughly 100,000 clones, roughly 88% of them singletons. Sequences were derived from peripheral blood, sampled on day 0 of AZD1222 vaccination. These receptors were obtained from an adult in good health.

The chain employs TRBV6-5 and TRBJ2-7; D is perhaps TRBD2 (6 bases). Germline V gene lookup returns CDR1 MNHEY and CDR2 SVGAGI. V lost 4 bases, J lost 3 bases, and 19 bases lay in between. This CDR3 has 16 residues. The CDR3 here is CASSLQSGESYYEQYF. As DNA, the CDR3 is TGTGCCAGCAGTTTGCAATCGGGGGAGTCGTACTACGAGCAGTACTTC.

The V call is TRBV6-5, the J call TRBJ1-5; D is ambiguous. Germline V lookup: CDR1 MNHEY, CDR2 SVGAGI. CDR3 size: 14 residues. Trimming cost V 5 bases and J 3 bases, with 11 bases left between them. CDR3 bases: TGTGCCAGCAGTAGCTCGAGGTCCAATCAGCCCCAGCATTTT. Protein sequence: CASSSSRSNQPQHF.

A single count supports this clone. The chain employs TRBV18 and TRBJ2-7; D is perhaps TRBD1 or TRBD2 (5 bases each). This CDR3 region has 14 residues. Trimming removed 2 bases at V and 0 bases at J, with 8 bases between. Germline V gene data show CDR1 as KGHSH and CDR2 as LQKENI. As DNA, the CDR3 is TGTGCCAGCTCACCAAGGGACGGCTCCTACGAGCAGTACTTC. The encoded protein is CASSPRDGSYEQYF.

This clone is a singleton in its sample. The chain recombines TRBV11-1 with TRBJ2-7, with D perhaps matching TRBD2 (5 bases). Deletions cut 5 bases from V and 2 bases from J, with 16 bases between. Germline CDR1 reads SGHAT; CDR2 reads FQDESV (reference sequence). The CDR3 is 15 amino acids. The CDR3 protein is CASSPSSGNPYEQYF. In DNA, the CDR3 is TGTGCCAGCAGCCCCTCGTCCGGGAACCCCTACGAGCAGTACTTC.

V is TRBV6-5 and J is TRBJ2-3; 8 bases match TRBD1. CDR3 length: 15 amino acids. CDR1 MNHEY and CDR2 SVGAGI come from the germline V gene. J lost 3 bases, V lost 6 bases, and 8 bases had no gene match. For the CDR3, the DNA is TGTGCCAGCAGCCTGTCCCAGGGGGCTACAGATACGCAGTATTTT. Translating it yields CASSLSQGATDTQYF.

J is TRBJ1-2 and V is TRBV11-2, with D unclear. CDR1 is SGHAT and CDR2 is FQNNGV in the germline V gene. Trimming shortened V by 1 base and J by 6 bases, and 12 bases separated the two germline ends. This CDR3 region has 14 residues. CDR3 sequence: CASSLGGHSDGYTF. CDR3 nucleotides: TGTGCCAGCAGCTTAGGCGGGCACTCGGATGGCTACACCTTC.

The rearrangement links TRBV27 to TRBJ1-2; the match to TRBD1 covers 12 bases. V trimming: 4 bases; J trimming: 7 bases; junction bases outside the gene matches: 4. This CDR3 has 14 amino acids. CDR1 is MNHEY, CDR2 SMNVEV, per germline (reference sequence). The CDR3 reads CASSSRDRGPGYTF. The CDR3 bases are TGTGCCAGCAGTTCTCGGGACAGGGGGCCTGGCTACACCTTC.